This TCR beta chain was found in a study of identical twins. This clonotype showed up just a few times. This CDR3 has 14 amino acids. Deletions cut 2 bases from V and 7 bases from J, with 14 bases between. Per germline, CDR1 SGHKS and CDR2 YYEKEE (reference sequence). From the 5' RACE reads, TCRdb called clonotypes with MiXCR, one entry per CDR3 protein. In the table there are about 220,000 distinct CDR3 sequences, around a tenth of which are singletons. Sample: memory (CD45RO+) T cells sorted from blood. The gene calls are TRBV5-5 and TRBJ2-3; tentative D call: TRBD1 (6 bases). This clonotype was sampled from a woman between 18 and 30 years old in good health. The DNA for the CDR3 is TGTGCCAGCAGCTTTTTGGATGGGACATATACGCAGTATTTT. It yields the protein CASSFLDGTYTQYF. Full variable domain (outside the CDR3, taken from reference TRBV5-5 and TRBJ2-3): DAGVTQSPTHLIKTRGQQVTLRCSPISGHKSVSWYQQVLGQGPQFIFQYYEKEERGRGNFPDRFSARQFPNYSSELNVNALLLGDSALYLCASSFLDGTYTQYFGPGTRLTVL.